The sequence of this TCR beta chain was determined in a study of blood T cells in healthy people across ages. CDR3 length: 14 amino acids. V shed 6 bases and J shed 7 bases, with 16 bases lying between them. Looked up from germline, CDR1 is MDHEN and CDR2 is SYDVKM. Together with a sample-barcoded 5' primer, a J-beta primer mix was included in a second PCR lasting about 6 to 12 cycles. TCRdb recomputed calls from the 5' RACE reads with MiXCR, one row per CDR3 protein. Counted here are around 750,000 distinct CDR3 sequences, approximately 53% occurring once; the ten biggest clones make up approximately 40%.

The chain combines TRBV28 with TRBJ2-4, with D possibly TRBD2 on 6 matching bases. Sequenced material: blood. The sequence was obtained from a man aged 80 or over in good health. The CDR3: CASSLRLGGNIQYF. The CDR3 bases are TGTGCCAGCAGCCTACGACTTGGGGGGAACATTCAGTACTTC.